These 22 T cell receptor beta chains originate from one sample sequenced in a study of a mutant IDH1 vaccine in newly diagnosed glioma. Generated by immunoSEQ multiplex PCR, the TCRdb table keeps only in-frame clones and is missing some. The table shows about 90,000 clones, with roughly nine tenths occurring only once. These receptors lack a known antigen. Regarding time point: week 47, end of study. Each dose delivered 300 ug of mutant IDH1 20-mer peptide subcutaneously with imiquimod. Sample: PBMCs, taken from a glioma patient whose treatment included an IDH1 peptide vaccine. The receptors were gathered from a woman aged 45-59 years with glioma.

CDR3 in DNA: TGTGCCAGCAGCTTAGGTGGGGCGGCCGAGCAGTACTTC. This sequence encodes CASSLGGAAEQYF. This sequence joins TRBV7-2 and TRBJ2-7; D is possibly TRBD1 (5 bases). Trimming pared 1 base from V and 6 bases from J, leaving 10 bases between. The CDR3 spans 13 residues. Germline-derived CDR1 and CDR2 are SGHTA and FQGNSA.

The chain uses TRBV7-8 and TRBJ1-2; no clear D. CDR1 SGHVS and CDR2 FQNEAQ come from the germline V gene. This CDR3 contains 14 residues. Trimming left V 3 bases short and J 7 bases short, with 15 bases between. The DNA of the CDR3 is TGTGCCAGCAGCTTGTTGGGCCAGGCCTCTGGCTACACCTTC. Amino acid sequence: CASSLLGQASGYTF. Full variable domain (rest looked up from reference TRBV7-8 and TRBJ1-2): GAGVSQSPRYKVAKRGQDVALRCDPISGHVSLFWYQQALGQGPEFLTYFQNEAQLDKSGLPSDRFFAERPEGSVSTLKIQRTQQEDSAVYLCASSLLGQASGYTFGSGTRLTVV.

The chain links TRBV5-4 to TRBJ1-1, with 9 bases identical to TRBD1. CDR1 and CDR2 from the germline V gene are SGHNT and YYREEE (reference sequence). After removal of 0 bases from V and 2 bases from J, the junction contained 5 bases not matched to a gene. The CDR3 covers 16 residues. The CDR3: CASSLGGGQGNTEAFF. The CDR3 nucleotides are TGTGCCAGCAGCTTGGGGGGGGGACAGGGTAACACTGAAGCTTTCTTT.

The V and J genes are TRBV5-5 and TRBJ2-3; no definite D call. CDR3 length: 15 residues. Trimming took off 4 bases at V and 4 bases at J, with 16 bases between the two ends. The germline CDR1 and CDR2 sequences are SGHKS and YYEKEE (reference sequence). CDR3 amino acids: CASSTGAFTPDTQYF. In DNA, the CDR3 is TGTGCCAGCAGCACCGGCGCTTTCACCCCAGATACGCAGTATTTT. Using reference TRBV5-5 and TRBJ2-3 for the parts outside the CDR3, the full variable domain is DAGVTQSPTHLIKTRGQQVTLRCSPISGHKSVSWYQQVLGQGPQFIFQYYEKEERGRGNFPDRFSARQFPNYSSELNVNALLLGDSALYLCASSTGAFTPDTQYFGPGTRLTVL.

This chain joins TRBV4-2 and TRBJ1-1; D is unclear. Germline CDR1 reads LGHNA; CDR2 reads YNFKEQ. Trimming shortened V by 5 bases and J by 8 bases, and 15 bases separated the two germline ends. The CDR3 totals 13 residues. In DNA, the CDR3 is TGTGCCAGCAGCGCTAATCCGGACCCCGAAGCTTTCTTT. Translation: CASSANPDPEAFF.

V is TRBV6-1 and J is TRBJ2-1; no clear D. With 1 base removed from V and 7 bases from J, the gap between germline ends came to 11 bases. The germline gives CDR1 MNHNS, CDR2 SASEGT. The CDR3 consists of 14 residues. CDR3 region: CASSEGLRRNEQFF. The CDR3 region has the DNA TGTGCCAGCAGTGAAGGTCTTCGAAGGAATGAGCAGTTCTTC.

V is TRBV18 and J is TRBJ1-4; possibly TRBD1 for D (6 bases). V dropped 0 bases and J dropped 5 bases, with 13 bases sitting between them. CDR1 and CDR2 (germline): KGHSH, LQKENI. The CDR3 runs to 16 residues. The CDR3 DNA follows: TGTGCCAGCTCACCACCTGATGCAGGGGTAAATGAAAAACTGTTTTTT. It encodes CASSPPDAGVNEKLFF.

The chain combines TRBV5-1 with TRBJ2-3; D unresolved. The germline V and J ends were trimmed by 8 bases and 4 bases, with 17 bases remaining between them. Per the germline V gene, CDR1 is SGHRS and CDR2 is YFSETQ. The CDR3 has 14 amino acids. CDR3 sequence reads: CASYKAHGSDTQYF. DNA of the CDR3: TGCGCCAGTTACAAGGCTCATGGGTCAGATACGCAGTATTTT.

This chain links TRBV5-1 with TRBJ1-4; D call uncertain. In germline, CDR1 is SGHRS, CDR2 YFSETQ. The CDR3 contains 13 residues. Trimming took 1 base from V and 8 from J, leaving 9 bases between them. CDR3 region: CASSLTVAEKLFF. The CDR3 DNA reads TGCGCCAGCAGCTTGACGGTTGCGGAAAAACTGTTTTTT.

This clone was recorded only once. The chain recombines TRBV7-3 with TRBJ1-1; D is perhaps TRBD1 (5 bases). This CDR3 is 15 amino acids long. V was trimmed by 3 bases and J by 3 bases, leaving 14 bases between them. Germline V CDR1 and CDR2: SGHTA, FQGTGA. The CDR3 here is CASSLVDSRDTEAFF. CDR3 DNA: TGTGCCAGCAGCTTGGTTGACAGTCGGGACACTGAAGCTTTCTTT.

The chain combines TRBV18 with TRBJ2-7; 8 positions match TRBD1. With V trimmed by 3 bases and J by 5 bases, 6 bases remained unmatched. CDR1 is KGHSH and CDR2 is LQKENI in the germline V gene. The CDR3 spans 14 residues. The CDR3 spells CASSPQQGEDEQYF. CDR3 nucleotides: TGTGCCAGCTCACCGCAACAGGGGGAGGACGAGCAGTACTTC.

This clone was seen a single time. The chain uses TRBV28 and TRBJ1-5; perhaps TRBD1 as D (5 bases). This CDR3 contains 15 residues. Per the germline V gene, CDR1 is MDHEN and CDR2 is SYDVKM. Deletions cut 8 bases from V and 11 bases from J, with 25 bases between. DNA of the CDR3: TGTGCCAGCGGCCCCGCGGGGACGGAGGTTCGGTCCCAGCATTTT. Encoded protein: CASGPAGTEVRSQHF.

V is TRBV6-5 and J is TRBJ2-1, with D unresolved. From germline, CDR1 is MNHEY and CDR2 SVGAGI. Trimming removed 5 bases from V and 7 bases from J, with 9 bases in between. The CDR3 is made up of 12 amino acids. The CDR3 loop reads CASSPVGNEQFF. CDR3 nucleotide sequence: TGTGCCAGCAGTCCCGTTGGGAATGAGCAGTTCTTC.

The rearrangement joins TRBV6-1 to TRBJ2-7; possible D gene TRBD1, 7 bases. The CDR3 loop spans 14 amino acids. Germline V CDR1 and CDR2: MNHNS, SASEGT. The V end was cut by 0 bases, the J end by 6 bases, with 12 bases between. CDR3 protein: CASSEATGRSEQYF. The CDR3 region has the DNA TGTGCCAGCAGTGAAGCGACAGGGAGGAGCGAGCAGTACTTC.

The J gene is TRBJ1-1, the V gene TRBV9; a weak D match, TRBD1 (5 bases). Germline V gives CDR1 SGDLS, CDR2 YYNGEE. The CDR3 runs to 14 residues. V lost 3 bases to trimming and J lost 1 base, with 10 bases between them. The CDR3 here is CASSGGTGNTEAFF. The DNA for the CDR3 is TGTGCCAGCAGCGGGGGGACGGGGAACACTGAAGCTTTCTTT.

The J gene is TRBJ2-5, the V gene TRBV5-5; D unresolved. The CDR3 sequence is 14 residues long. CDR1 SGHKS and CDR2 YYEKEE come from the germline V gene (reference sequence). V was shortened by 4 bases and J by 2 bases, with 12 bases between the two germline ends. In DNA, the CDR3 is TGTGCCAGCAGCGACCCCGGGTCACAAGAGACCCAGTACTTC. Protein product: CASSDPGSQETQYF.

The chain carries TRBV10-2 and TRBJ2-1; TRBD2 is a possible D gene (6 bases). This CDR3 spans 15 amino acids. The ends were cut back, 2 bases at V and 4 bases at J, with 12 bases in the middle. The germline CDR1 and CDR2 sequences are WSHSY and SAAADI. The CDR3 region is CASSEPSVIYNEQFF. As DNA, the CDR3 is TGCGCCAGCAGTGAGCCTAGCGTAATATACAATGAGCAGTTCTTC.

This sequence joins TRBV5-8 and TRBJ1-6; D is possibly TRBD1 (5 bases). Germline V gene data show CDR1 as SGHTS and CDR2 as YDEGEE. The CDR3 covers 15 residues. V gave up 6 bases and J gave up 7 bases, with 17 bases separating them. The CDR3 DNA is TGTGCCAGCACCAGTGGGCGCCACAGGAATTCACCCCTCCACTTT. It specifies CASTSGRHRNSPLHF.

The rearrangement uses TRBV11-2 and TRBJ2-1, with D perhaps matching TRBD2 (6 bases). The V gene lost 1 base and the J gene lost 5 bases, with 24 bases spanning the gap. The CDR3 sequence is 19 residues long. Germline V gene sequence: CDR1 SGHAT, CDR2 FQNNGV. This CDR3 reads CASSLVGGPVSRGNNEQFF. The CDR3 region has the DNA TGTGCCAGCAGCTTAGTCGGGGGACCCGTAAGTCGAGGAAACAATGAGCAGTTCTTC. Complete variable domain (other parts from reference TRBV11-2 and TRBJ2-1): EAGVAQSPRYKIIEKRQSVAFWCNPISGHATLYWYQQILGQGPKLLIQFQNNGVVDDSQLPKDRFSAERLKGVDSTLKIQPAKLEDSAVYLCASSLVGGPVSRGNNEQFFGPGTRLTVL.

This clone came up once. The chain links TRBV11-2 to TRBJ2-3; TRBD2 matches at 8 bases. Germline values: CDR1 SGHAT, CDR2 FQNNGV. The CDR3 loop spans 14 amino acids. Unmatched junction bases numbered 9, after V lost 8 bases and J lost 5 bases. This CDR3 reads CASRGGRTGDTQYF. CDR3 in DNA: TGTGCCAGCCGGGGGGGGAGGACGGGAGATACGCAGTATTTT.

This clone appeared a single time. The gene calls are TRBV28 and TRBJ2-2; TRBD1 or TRBD2 may be the D gene (6 bases each). V was pared by 6 bases and J by 2 bases, with 10 bases between. This CDR3 has 14 amino acids. The germline gives CDR1 MDHEN, CDR2 SYDVKM. CDR3 residues: CASRQGGNTGELFF. The CDR3 DNA reads as TGTGCCAGCAGACAGGGAGGCAACACCGGGGAGCTGTTTTTT.

V gene TRBV28 combines with J gene TRBJ1-2; D call uncertain. The germline V gene has CDR1 MDHEN and CDR2 SYDVKM. V lost 1 base and J 8 bases, leaving 11 bases between the germline ends. The CDR3 loop spans 13 amino acids. DNA of the CDR3: TGTGCCAGCAGTTTATTGGTCACCTTCGGCTACACCTTC. This gives the protein CASSLLVTFGYTF.